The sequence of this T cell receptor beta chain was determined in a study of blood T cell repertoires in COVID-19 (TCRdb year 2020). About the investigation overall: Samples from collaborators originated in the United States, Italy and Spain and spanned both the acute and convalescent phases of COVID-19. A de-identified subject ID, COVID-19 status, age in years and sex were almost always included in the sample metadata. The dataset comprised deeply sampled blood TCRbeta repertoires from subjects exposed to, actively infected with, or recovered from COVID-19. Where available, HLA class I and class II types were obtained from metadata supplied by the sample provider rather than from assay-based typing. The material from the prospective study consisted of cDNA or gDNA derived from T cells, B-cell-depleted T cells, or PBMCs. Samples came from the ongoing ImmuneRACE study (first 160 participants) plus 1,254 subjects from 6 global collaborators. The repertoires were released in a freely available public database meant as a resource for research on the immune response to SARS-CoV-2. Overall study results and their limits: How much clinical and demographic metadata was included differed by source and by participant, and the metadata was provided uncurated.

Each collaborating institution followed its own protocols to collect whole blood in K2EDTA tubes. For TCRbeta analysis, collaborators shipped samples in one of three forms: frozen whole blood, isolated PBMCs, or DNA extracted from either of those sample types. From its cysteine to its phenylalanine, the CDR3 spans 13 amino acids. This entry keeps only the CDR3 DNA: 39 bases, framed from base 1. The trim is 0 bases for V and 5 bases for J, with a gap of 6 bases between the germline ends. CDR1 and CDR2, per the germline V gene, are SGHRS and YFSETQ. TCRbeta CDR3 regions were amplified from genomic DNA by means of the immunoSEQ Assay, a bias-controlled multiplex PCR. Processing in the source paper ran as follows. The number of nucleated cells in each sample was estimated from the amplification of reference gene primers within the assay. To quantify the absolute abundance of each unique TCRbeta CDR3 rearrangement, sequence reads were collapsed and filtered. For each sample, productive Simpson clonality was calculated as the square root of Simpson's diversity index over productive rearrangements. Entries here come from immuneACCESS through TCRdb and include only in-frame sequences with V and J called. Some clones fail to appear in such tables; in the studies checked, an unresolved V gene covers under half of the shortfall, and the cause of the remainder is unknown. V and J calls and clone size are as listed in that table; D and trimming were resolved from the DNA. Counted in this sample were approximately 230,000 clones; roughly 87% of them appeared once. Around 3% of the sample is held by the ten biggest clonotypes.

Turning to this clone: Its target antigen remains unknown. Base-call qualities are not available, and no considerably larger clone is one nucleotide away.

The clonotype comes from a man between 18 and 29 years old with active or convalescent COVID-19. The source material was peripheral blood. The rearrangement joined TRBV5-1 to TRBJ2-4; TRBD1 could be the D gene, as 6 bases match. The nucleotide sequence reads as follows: TGCGCCAGCAGCTTGGCAGGGGAAAACATTCAGTACTTC. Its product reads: CASSLAGENIQYF. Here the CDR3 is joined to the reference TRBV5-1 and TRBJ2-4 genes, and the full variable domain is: KAGVTQTPRYLIKTRGQQVTLSCSPISGHRSVSWYQQTPGQGLQFLFEYFSETQRNKGNFPGRFSGRQFSNSRSEMNVSTLELGDSALYLCASSLAGENIQYFGAGTRLSVL.